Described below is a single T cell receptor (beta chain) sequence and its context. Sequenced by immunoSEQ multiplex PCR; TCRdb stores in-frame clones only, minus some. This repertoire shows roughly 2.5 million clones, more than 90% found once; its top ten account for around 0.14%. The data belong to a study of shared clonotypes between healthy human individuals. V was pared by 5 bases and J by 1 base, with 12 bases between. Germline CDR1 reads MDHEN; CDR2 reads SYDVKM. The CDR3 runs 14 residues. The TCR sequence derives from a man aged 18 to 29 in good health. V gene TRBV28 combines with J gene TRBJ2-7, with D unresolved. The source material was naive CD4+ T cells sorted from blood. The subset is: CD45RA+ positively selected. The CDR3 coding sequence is TGTGCCAGCAGTCAAAGCTTGAGGTCCTACGAGCAGTACTTC. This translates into CASSQSLRSYEQYF. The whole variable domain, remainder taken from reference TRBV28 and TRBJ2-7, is DVKVTQSSRYLVKRTGEKVFLECVQDMDHENMFWYRQDPGLGLRLIYFSYDVKMKEKGDIPEGYSVSREKKERFSLILESASTNQTSMYLCASSQSLRSYEQYFGPGTRLTVT.